One and the same sample provided the 22 T cell receptor beta chains below, sequenced in a study of blood T cell repertoires in COVID-19. Profiling relied on immunoSEQ multiplex PCR, and the TCRdb table lists in-frame clones only, not all of them. The table records about 90,000 clones, approximately 86% of them present only once. Sequenced material: peripheral blood. The receptors come from a man aged 80 or over with acute or convalescent COVID-19.

The chain couples TRBV9 to TRBJ2-2; 14 bases map to TRBD2. V lost 3 bases to trimming and J lost 0 bases; unmatched junction nucleotides: 1. Germline lookup yields CDR1 SGDLS and CDR2 YYNGEE. This CDR3 spans 17 amino acids. The CDR3 is CASSGLAGGSNTGELFF. The DNA of the CDR3 is TGTGCCAGCAGCGGACTAGCGGGAGGGTCGAACACCGGGGAGCTGTTTTTT.

V gene TRBV11-2 combines with J gene TRBJ1-4, with 7 bases aligning to TRBD1. The junction had 10 bases not matched to a gene; V was cut back by 4 bases and J by 5 bases. This CDR3 spans 16 amino acids. The germline gives CDR1 SGHAT, CDR2 FQNNGV. CDR3 in amino acids: CASSSGQAFGNEKLFF. The CDR3, as DNA: TGTGCCAGCAGCTCCGGACAGGCCTTCGGGAATGAAAAACTGTTTTTT.

The chain is built from TRBV19 and TRBJ2-7, with TRBD1 identical over 8 bases. The V gene end was trimmed by 2 bases and the J gene end by 6 bases; junction bases not matched to a gene: 9. The CDR3 extends over 15 amino acids. Germline CDR1 is LNHDA and CDR2 is SQIVND (reference sequence). CDR3 in DNA: TGTGCCAGTAGTATACGGGGACAGGTGAGGACCGAGCAGTACTTC. Its protein product is CASSIRGQVRTEQYF.

The V call is TRBV28, the J call TRBJ1-2; TRBD1 aligns across 8 bases. This CDR3 region has 15 residues. Germline CDR1 MDHEN, CDR2 SYDVKM. The V and J ends lost 3 bases and 7 bases, in that order; junction bases with no gene match: 10. In nucleotides, the CDR3 is TGTGCCAGCAGTTTTTCCAGGGGGCGCATGGGTGGCTACACCTTC. Residues: CASSFSRGRMGGYTF.

The chain recombines TRBV9 with TRBJ2-1, with 7 bases fitting TRBD2. Germline trimming cut 6 bases from V and 7 bases from J; bases unmatched to any gene: 13. Germline V gene data show CDR1 as SGDLS and CDR2 as YYNGEE. The CDR3 loop spans 15 amino acids. The CDR3 region has the DNA TGTGCCAGCACACCCCGCCTGGGAGGGCAGAATGAGCAGTTCTTC. It codes for CASTPRLGGQNEQFF.

The rearrangement uses TRBV6-5 and TRBJ2-7; D is uncertain. The CDR3 is made up of 15 amino acids. V gave up 7 bases and J gave up 5 bases, with 21 bases separating them. The germline V gene has CDR1 MNHEY and CDR2 SVGAGI. For the CDR3, the DNA is TGTGCCAGCACCCGGGTGGCTCTTTCGCGAGACGAGCAGTACTTC. It specifies CASTRVALSRDEQYF.

V gene TRBV7-9 combines with J gene TRBJ2-4; 12 nucleotides align to TRBD2. The CDR3 has 15 residues. Germline V lookup: CDR1 SEHNR, CDR2 FQNEAQ (reference sequence). V lost 6 bases to trimming and J lost 6 bases; unmatched junction nucleotides: 6. Here the CDR3 reads CASSLAGGPINIQYF. CDR3 sequence (DNA): TGTGCCAGCAGTCTAGCGGGAGGGCCGATAAACATTCAGTACTTC.

This chain links TRBV5-4 with TRBJ1-2; D not resolved. From germline, CDR1 is SGHNT and CDR2 YYREEE (reference sequence). Trimming cost V 4 bases and J 5 bases, with 18 bases left between them. The CDR3 has 15 residues. The CDR3 DNA is TGTGCCAGCAGCCCTGCGAGGGTTAGCTTATATGGCTACACCTTC. Amino acids: CASSPARVSLYGYTF.

The CDR3 DNA reads TGTGCCAGCAGCTTTGACTGGAGAGAAAAACTGTTTTTT. Translated, it gives CASSFDWREKLFF. The V and J genes are TRBV11-2 and TRBJ1-4; D call uncertain. This CDR3 region has 13 residues. V was shortened by 3 bases and J by 8 bases, with 10 bases between the two germline ends. Per the germline V gene, CDR1 is SGHAT and CDR2 is FQNNGV.

The chain employs TRBV29-1 and TRBJ2-1; 14 bases map to TRBD2. This CDR3 has 13 residues. Trimming at V came to 6 bases and at J to 9 bases, leaving 4 bases not matched to a gene. The germline gives CDR1 SQVTM, CDR2 ANQGSEA. The CDR3 is CSVGLAGEGEQFF. The DNA of the CDR3 is TGCAGCGTGGGACTAGCGGGAGAGGGTGAGCAGTTCTTC.

This clone was counted only a few times. The chain uses TRBV29-1 and TRBJ1-2, with 10 bases identical to TRBD1. Germline lookup yields CDR1 SQVTM and CDR2 ANQGSEA. V shed 4 bases and J 3 bases; nucleotides not matched to a gene: 5. The CDR3 totals 14 residues. The CDR3 DNA is TGCAGCGTTGGACAGGGGGCCGCAGACTATGGCTACACCTTC. As protein: CSVGQGAADYGYTF.

The chain has TRBV6-5 and TRBJ2-1; TRBD2 matches 7 bases. The CDR3 runs to 15 residues. Germline CDR1 reads MNHEY; CDR2 reads SVGAGI. The V segment lost 4 bases and the J segment 11 bases; nucleotides outside the gene matches: 14. The DNA of the CDR3 is TGTGCCAGCAGTTTGCAGCGGGGCCGTCCCGGGCAGCAGTTCTTC. Translating gives CASSLQRGRPGQQFF.

The chain is built from TRBV30 and TRBJ1-2; TRBD1 agrees at 10 bases. V dropped 4 bases and J dropped 8; count of bases not matched to a gene: 7. The CDR3 consists of 13 residues. CDR1 and CDR2 (germline): GTSNPN, SVGIG (reference sequence). The CDR3: CAWTRQGAYGYTF. The CDR3 coding sequence is TGTGCCTGGACACGACAGGGGGCATACGGCTACACCTTC. The full variable domain, completed using reference TRBV30 and TRBJ1-2, is SQTIHQWPATLVQPVGSPLSLECTVEGTSNPNLYWYRQAAGRGLQLLFYSVGIGQISSEVPQNLSASRPQDRQFILSSKKLLLSDSGFYLCAWTRQGAYGYTFGSGTRLTVV.

This clone was seen just once. The chain couples TRBV27 to TRBJ2-2; maybe TRBD2 (5 bases). V gave up 4 bases and J gave up 1 base, with 10 bases separating them. The length of the CDR3 is 15 residues. CDR1 and CDR2 (germline): MNHEY, SMNVEV (reference sequence). The CDR3 protein is CASSSGRGNTGELFF. Here the CDR3 DNA reads TGTGCCAGCAGTTCCGGACGGGGGAACACCGGGGAGCTGTTTTTT.

V gene TRBV13 combines with J gene TRBJ2-2; TRBD2 is a possible D gene (6 bases). Trimming removed 2 bases at V and 7 bases at J, with 14 bases between. CDR1 is PRHDT and CDR2 is FYEKMQ in the germline V gene (reference sequence). This CDR3 contains 15 residues. The CDR3 protein is CASSLTSNSGGELFF. CDR3 coding DNA: TGTGCCAGCAGCTTAACTAGCAACAGTGGCGGGGAGCTGTTTTTT.

The J gene is TRBJ2-7, the V gene TRBV3-1 (or the pseudogene TRBV3-2); 10 nucleotides align to TRBD2. CDR1 LGHDT and CDR2 YNNKEL come from the germline V gene (reference sequence). V shed 1 base and J 3 bases; nucleotides not matched to a gene: 6. The CDR3 covers 16 residues. CDR3 DNA sequence: TGTGCCAGCAGCCAAGCTAGCGGGAGAGTTGGCTACGAGCAGTACTTC. It is translated as CASSQASGRVGYEQYF.

This clone was counted between two and nine times. The chain employs TRBV19 and TRBJ2-4, with TRBD1 matching 8 bases. V was pared by 4 bases and J by 0 bases, with 5 bases of the junction left unmatched. Per germline, CDR1 LNHDA and CDR2 SQIVND (reference sequence). This CDR3 region has 16 residues. The CDR3 is CASSTGQGLAKNIQYF. In nucleotides, the CDR3 is TGTGCCAGTAGTACCGGACAGGGACTAGCCAAAAACATTCAGTACTTC.

V is TRBV16 and J is TRBJ2-2; D ambiguous. This CDR3 contains 17 residues. V was shortened by 4 bases and J by 0 bases, with 15 bases between the two germline ends. In germline, CDR1 is KGHSY, CDR2 FQNENV. The CDR3 bases are TGTGCCAGCAGCCTGTTGAGGCGGCTGGCGAACACCGGGGAGCTGTTTTTT. The encoded protein is CASSLLRRLANTGELFF.

This sequence joins TRBV11-2 and TRBJ2-7; D gene uncertain. Germline-derived CDR1 and CDR2 are SGHAT and FQNNGV. V lost 5 bases, J lost 0 bases, and 8 bases lay in between. The length of the CDR3 is 13 residues. The CDR3 nucleotides read TGTGCCAGCAGCCCCCCTAGCTCCTACGAGCAGTACTTC. Translating gives CASSPPSSYEQYF.

The chain recombines TRBV6-5 with TRBJ2-4, with D unresolved. The germline CDR1 and CDR2 sequences are MNHEY and SVGAGI. There are 15 residues in the CDR3. Trimming took off 0 bases at V and 2 bases at J, with 8 bases between the two ends. CDR3 nucleotide sequence: TGTGCCAGCAGTTACTCGAGATCAACCAAAAACATTCAGTACTTC. Protein product: CASSYSRSTKNIQYF.

This sequence joins TRBV6-2 or TRBV6-3 and TRBJ2-7; 7 bases fit TRBD2. The CDR3 covers 16 residues. V lost 2 bases to trimming and J lost 2 bases; unmatched junction nucleotides: 9. CDR1 MNHEY and CDR2 SVGEGT come from the germline V gene. Here the CDR3 DNA reads TGTGCCAGCAGTTACCCCCGGGGCGGGGGACCCTACGAGCAGTACTTC. This sequence encodes CASSYPRGGGPYEQYF.

This clone showed up just once. The chain employs TRBV7-6 and TRBJ2-1; 10 bases map to TRBD2. V lost 1 base, J lost 7 bases, and 13 bases stayed unmatched. Germline loops: CDR1 SGHVS, CDR2 FNYEAQ. The CDR3 consists of 18 residues. CDR3 sequence: CASSLGPSPSGRSNEQFF. For the CDR3, the DNA is TGTGCCAGCAGCTTAGGGCCCTCCCCTAGCGGGAGAAGTAATGAGCAGTTCTTC.